The 26 T cell receptor beta chains in this list originate from one sample, sequenced in a study of CD8+CD57+ T cells in acquired aplastic anemia (dated by TCRdb to about 2018). The sequencer listed for this sample is Illumina HiSeq 2000. TCR beta VDJ combination and CDR3 sequence profiling used genomic DNA as the template. In TCRdb, the public reads were trimmed at Q25 with fastp and aligned with MiXCR, with productive beta chains retained. Each record represents a unique CDR3 protein, reported with the most common genes and DNA among its rows. Here the sample has about 130,000 distinct CDR3 sequences; 40% to 45% occur a single time. Jointly, the top ten make up under 9% of the sample. Specimen: sorted CD4+, CD8+, or CD8+CD57+ T cells (not recorded which) from PBMCs. The receptors here all came from a human donor in good health, serving as a control.

The genes are TRBV6-1 and TRBJ1-1; D is undetermined. V was shortened by 6 bases and J by 5 bases, with 16 bases between the two germline ends. CDR1 and CDR2 from the germline V gene are MNHNS and SASEGT. The CDR3 contains 14 residues. CDR3 sequence (DNA): TGTGCCAGCAGGGGCGCGGAGGGATATACTGAAGCTTTCTTT. Translated, it gives CASRGAEGYTEAFF.

This clonotype was counted at least ten times. V is TRBV10-3 and J is TRBJ1-6; D perhaps matches TRBD1 (6 bases). V dropped 8 bases and J dropped 6 bases, with 14 bases sitting between them. Germline lookup yields CDR1 ENHRY and CDR2 SYGVKD. The CDR3 covers 14 residues. CDR3 sequence (DNA): TGTGCCATCGGGGGTGGGGGGGCTAATTCACCCCTCCACTTT. Translation: CAIGGGGANSPLHF.

The chain uses TRBV9 and TRBJ1-5, with D possibly TRBD1 on 5 matching bases. The CDR3 has 14 residues. V dropped 1 base and J dropped 9 bases, with 14 bases sitting between them. CDR1 SGDLS and CDR2 YYNGEE come from the germline V gene. The CDR3 protein is CASSVQGGRLPQHF. The DNA of the CDR3 is TGTGCCAGCAGCGTACAGGGCGGTCGGCTGCCCCAGCATTTT.

This sequence joins TRBV9 and TRBJ2-3; TRBD1 matches 8 bases. CDR3 length equals 16 residues. V was clipped by 3 bases and J by 3 bases; unmatched bases: 9. Looked up from germline, CDR1 is SGDLS and CDR2 is YYNGEE. The DNA for the CDR3 is TGTGCCAGCAGCGCGGGGACAGGAACGTCAACAGATACGCAGTATTTT. It encodes CASSAGTGTSTDTQYF.

The CDR3 coding sequence is TGCGCCAGCTCTCCCCGGGGAACGGACTATGGCTACACCTTC. It codes for CASSPRGTDYGYTF. The chain carries TRBV10-2 and TRBJ1-2; no clear D. Germline V gene data show CDR1 as WSHSY and CDR2 as SAAADI. V dropped 8 bases and J dropped 3 bases, with 16 bases sitting between them. The CDR3 has 14 residues.

In this sample, this clonotype turned up many times. This sequence joins TRBV5-5 and TRBJ1-6; D might be TRBD1 (5 bases). CDR3 size: 15 residues. V lost 3 bases, J lost 6 bases, and 13 bases lay in between. Germline V gene data show CDR1 as SGHKS and CDR2 as YYEKEE (reference sequence). The CDR3 reads CASSSGLGGNSPLHF. In DNA, the CDR3 is TGTGCCAGCAGCTCGGGGCTCGGCGGTAATTCACCCCTCCACTTT.

V is TRBV15 and J is TRBJ2-7; D unresolved. The CDR3 is 12 amino acids. Trimming removed 3 bases from V and 0 bases from J, with 3 bases in between. The V gene's germline CDR1 is LNHNV and CDR2 YYDKDF (reference sequence). The CDR3 here is CATSRDSYEQYV. DNA of the CDR3: TGTGCCACCAGCAGGGACTCCTACGAGCAGTACGTC.

The sample holds many counts of this clonotype. The J gene is TRBJ2-1, the V gene TRBV19; 9 bases are a match to TRBD2. The CDR3 is 15 residues long. From germline, CDR1 is LNHDA and CDR2 SQIVND (reference sequence). Trimming at V came to 7 bases and at J to 9 bases, leaving 13 bases not matched to a gene. The CDR3 here is CASMSSSGVFSEQFF. The CDR3 coding sequence is TGTGCCAGTATGAGCTCTAGCGGGGTGTTCAGTGAGCAGTTCTTC.

The rearrangement uses TRBV12-3 or TRBV12-4 and TRBJ2-2; TRBD1 matches at 8 bases. Trimming removed 6 bases from V and 5 bases from J; junction bases left unmatched: 11. There are 16 residues in the CDR3. In nucleotides, the CDR3 is TGTGCCAGCAGCCCTTCGGGGACAGGTAGGACCGGGGAGCTGTTTTTT. Translation: CASSPSGTGRTGELFF.

At least ten counts were recorded for this clonotype. V gene TRBV20-1 combines with J gene TRBJ1-6; 11 nucleotides agree with TRBD1. The germline V gene encodes CDR1 DFQATT and CDR2 SNEGSKA (reference sequence). V dropped 3 bases and J dropped 9; count of bases not matched to a gene: 10. CDR3 size: 16 residues. CDR3 residues: CSASPGTGGLSSPLHF. In nucleotides, the CDR3 is TGCAGTGCTAGTCCCGGGACAGGGGGATTGAGTTCACCCCTCCACTTT.

As DNA, the CDR3 is TGTGCCAGCAGCTTAGGAGGGGACCGAAATTCACCCCTCCACTTT. This encodes CASSLGGDRNSPLHF. The rearrangement joins TRBV7-6 to TRBJ1-6; D might be TRBD1 (5 bases). The CDR3 is made up of 15 amino acids. Germline CDR1 and CDR2: SGHVS and FNYEAQ. Trimming removed 1 base from V and 7 bases from J, with 11 bases in between.

The rearrangement uses TRBV2 and TRBJ1-3, with D perhaps matching TRBD1 (5 bases). The V gene lost 10 bases and the J gene lost 4 bases, with 17 bases spanning the gap. The germline CDR1 and CDR2 sequences are SNHLY and FYNNEI. This CDR3 spans 14 amino acids. Here the CDR3 reads CAILKGDVGNTIYF. The CDR3 DNA is TGTGCCATACTAAAAGGGGACGTAGGAAACACCATATATTTT.

This clonotype occurred a few times. This sequence may be a read error, since a much larger clone differs from it by one base. The chain combines TRBV20-1 with TRBJ1-5; D might be TRBD1 (5 bases). V dropped 5 bases and J dropped 9 bases, with 17 bases sitting between them. From germline, CDR1 is DFQATT and CDR2 SNEGSKA (reference sequence). The CDR3 is 13 amino acids. CDR3 residues: CSAGTPGRRPQHF. The CDR3 nucleotides read TGCAGTGCTGGAACACCAGGGAGACGGCCCCAGCATTTT.

The chain employs TRBV12-3 or TRBV12-4 and TRBJ2-5, with unresolved D. The CDR3 spans 14 residues. With 3 bases removed from V and 3 bases from J, the gap between germline ends came to 11 bases. This CDR3 reads CASSLVHREETQYF. CDR3 DNA: TGTGCCAGCAGTTTGGTACACCGAGAAGAGACCCAGTACTTC.

This clonotype was recorded at least ten times. The chain is built from TRBV19 and TRBJ1-6; 11 bases map to TRBD1. V lost 9 bases and J lost 1; bases outside the gene matches: 5. The germline gives CDR1 LNHDA, CDR2 SQIVND (reference sequence). The CDR3 has 16 residues. The chain's CDR3 is CASKDRGLSYNSPLHF. As DNA, the CDR3 is TGTGCCAGCAAGGACAGGGGGCTGTCCTATAATTCACCCCTCCACTTT.

The rearrangement uses TRBV7-9 and TRBJ1-6; D is possibly TRBD1 (6 bases). Trimming left V 8 bases short and J 6 bases short, with 14 bases between. CDR3 length: 14 residues. Germline CDR1 is SEHNR and CDR2 is FQNEAQ (reference sequence). In DNA form, the CDR3 reads TGTGCCAGCGACTCAGGGACACCTAATTCACCCCTCCACTTT. Amino acid sequence: CASDSGTPNSPLHF.

This clonotype was detected many times. This chain uses TRBV7-4 with TRBJ2-7, with 8 nucleotides matching TRBD1. Per the germline V gene, CDR1 is SGHVT and CDR2 is SQSDAQ. CDR3 length equals 17 residues. V was clipped by 0 bases and J by 2 bases; unmatched bases: 9. CDR3 nucleotide sequence: TGTGCCAGCAGCTTAGCTTATGACAGGGGCTCGGCCTACGAGCAGTACTTC. Translating gives CASSLAYDRGSAYEQYF.

Concerning this clonotype itself: A read error may be the cause here, since a much bigger clone is one base away. The CDR3 DNA reads TGTGCCGCCGGGGGGGGGGCCAATCAGCCCCAGCATTTT. As protein: CAAGGGANQPQHF. This chain links TRBV24-1 with TRBJ1-5; TRBD1 is a possible D gene (6 bases). The V gene's germline CDR1 is KGHDR and CDR2 SFDVKD. This CDR3 has 13 residues. V lost 12 bases to trimming and J lost 3 bases, with 14 bases between them.

The chain recombines TRBV10-3 with TRBJ1-2; D is unclear. The CDR3 sequence is 12 residues long. The V end was cut by 3 bases, the J end by 7 bases, with 9 bases between. CDR1 and CDR2 from the germline V gene are ENHRY and SYGVKD. This chain's CDR3 is CAISDVSSGYTF. Written as DNA, the CDR3 is TGTGCCATCAGTGATGTGTCCTCTGGCTACACCTTC.

This clonotype was counted many times. The chain uses TRBV19 and TRBJ1-5; maybe TRBD1 (5 bases). The ends were cut back, 2 bases at V and 9 bases at J, with 11 bases in the middle. Looked up from germline, CDR1 is LNHDA and CDR2 is SQIVND (reference sequence). The length of the CDR3 is 13 residues. The CDR3 region is CASSIQGIGPQHF. Written as DNA, the CDR3 is TGTGCCAGTAGTATACAGGGTATTGGGCCCCAGCATTTT.

The chain couples TRBV11-1 to TRBJ2-3; TRBD1 might be the D (6 bases). The CDR3 runs to 16 residues. The germline CDR1 and CDR2 sequences are SGHAT and FQDESV (reference sequence). Trimming removed 2 bases from V and 0 bases from J, with 12 bases in between. CDR3 loop: CASSLSGARSTDTQYF. In nucleotides, the CDR3 is TGTGCCAGCAGCTTATCAGGGGCACGAAGCACAGATACGCAGTATTTT.

Ten or more counts support this clonotype. The chain has TRBV5-1 and TRBJ2-1, with a weak D call TRBD1 (6 bases). This CDR3 contains 12 residues. V shed 0 bases and J shed 9 bases, with 7 bases lying between them. CDR1 SGHRS and CDR2 YFSETQ come from the germline V gene. The DNA of the CDR3 is TGCGCCAGCAGCTTGGGCAGGGGTGAGCAGTTCTTC. Residues: CASSLGRGEQFF. Looking up the rest from reference TRBV5-1 and TRBJ2-1 gives the full variable domain: KAGVTQTPRYLIKTRGQQVTLSCSPISGHRSVSWYQQTPGQGLQFLFEYFSETQRNKGNFPGRFSGRQFSNSRSEMNVSTLELGDSALYLCASSLGRGEQFFGPGTRLTVL.

This clonotype was detected a few times. This clone may be a read error of a much larger clone one base away. The rearrangement uses TRBV2 and TRBJ2-5; D may be TRBD2 (7 bases). This CDR3 is 14 amino acids long. In germline, CDR1 is SNHLY, CDR2 FYNNEI. V was shortened by 4 bases and J by 5 bases, with 14 bases between the two germline ends. The DNA for the CDR3 is TGTGCCAGCAGTGGAGGGGGGGTGGGGGAGACCCAGTACTTC. The encoded protein is CASSGGGVGETQYF.

This clonotype has at least ten counts. V is TRBV11-2 and J is TRBJ2-3; a weak D match, TRBD1 (5 bases). The germline V and J ends were trimmed by 2 bases and 5 bases, with 17 bases remaining between them. The CDR3 is 16 amino acids. Germline CDR1 is SGHAT and CDR2 is FQNNGV. The CDR3 nucleotides read TGTGCCAGCAGCTTAATGAAGGGGAAGTTAGGAGATACGCAGTATTTT. Its translation is CASSLMKGKLGDTQYF. The full variable domain, rest sourced from reference TRBV11-2 and TRBJ2-3, is EAGVAQSPRYKIIEKRQSVAFWCNPISGHATLYWYQQILGQGPKLLIQFQNNGVVDDSQLPKDRFSAERLKGVDSTLKIQPAKLEDSAVYLCASSLMKGKLGDTQYFGPGTRLTVL.

This clonotype occurred many times. The chain uses TRBV18 and TRBJ2-1; D is uncertain. Germline V gene lookup returns CDR1 KGHSH and CDR2 LQKENI. Trimming cost V 4 bases and J 6 bases, with 10 bases left between them. The CDR3 consists of 13 residues. The chain's CDR3 is CASSRTAFNEQFF. CDR3 DNA sequence: TGTGCCAGCTCACGAACGGCTTTCAATGAGCAGTTCTTC.

The chain couples TRBV7-9 to TRBJ1-1, with a weak D call TRBD1 (5 bases). This CDR3 spans 14 amino acids. Germline V gene sequence: CDR1 SEHNR, CDR2 FQNEAQ (reference sequence). Trimming shortened V by 6 bases and J by 4 bases, and 15 bases separated the two germline ends. The CDR3 is CASRRGGGGTEAFF. CDR3 sequence (DNA): TGTGCCAGCAGGCGCGGGGGTGGGGGCACTGAAGCTTTCTTT.